Below, 11 T cell receptor beta chains from the same sample are listed, as sequenced in a study of Graves' ophthalmopathy and Graves' hyperthyroidism. RNA transcripts provided the template for amplifying TCR beta CDR3 regions. Amplification began with first-round RT-PCR using HTBI primers, then second-round multiplex PCR was performed. Using its own MiXCR run on the multiplex PCR reads, TCRdb lists one record per CDR3 protein. The data contain around 1,000,000 distinct CDR3 sequences, about 35% of them seen just once; the ten biggest clones take up more than 9.5%. Material: peripheral blood or thyroid tissue (not recorded which). Source of these receptors: an adult man with Graves' hyperthyroidism.

The chain uses TRBV12-3 or TRBV12-4 and TRBJ2-7; 9 bases match TRBD1. The J segment lost 5 bases and the V segment lost 6 bases, leaving 8 bases of the junction unmatched. The CDR3 covers 14 residues. DNA for the CDR3: TGTGCCAGCAGACTGGGACAGGGAGGTCACGAGCAGTACTTC. Its protein is CASRLGQGGHEQYF.

On this clonotype: The junction and the germline gene differ at one end; a read error may be behind it. The J gene is TRBJ2-5, the V gene TRBV7-6; the match to TRBD2 covers 9 bases. CDR1 and CDR2 from the germline V gene are SGHVS and FNYEAQ. The CDR3 is 14 amino acids. The chain's CDR3 is CASSLVGGGESQYF. CDR3 nucleotide sequence: TGTGCCAGCAGCTTAGTAGGCGGGGGGGAGAGCCAGTACTTC.

Details on this clonotype: Since a much larger clone is just one base distant, this may be a read error. The chain is built from TRBV5-1 and TRBJ1-2; D call uncertain. The germline gives CDR1 SGHRS, CDR2 YFSETQ. V lost 0 bases and J lost 2, with 14 bases in between. The CDR3 extends over 16 amino acids. The CDR3 spells CASSLVIPPSNYGYTF. The CDR3 DNA reads as TGCGCCAGCAGCTTGGTCATACCCCCAAGCAACTATGGCTACACCTTC.

The sample holds many counts of this clonotype. This chain connects TRBV6-5 to TRBJ1-2, with TRBD1 matching 7 bases. Trimming removed 2 bases from V and 3 bases from J; junction bases left unmatched: 3. Germline CDR1 MNHEY, CDR2 SVGAGI. The CDR3 consists of 14 residues. CDR3 in DNA: TGTGCCAGCAGTTACAGGGGGCGCGACTATGGCTACACCTTC. Amino acid sequence: CASSYRGRDYGYTF.

J is TRBJ1-2 and V is TRBV5-8; 9 bases line up with TRBD1. Germline V lookup: CDR1 SGHTS, CDR2 YDEGEE. The CDR3 spans 15 residues. V lost 2 bases to trimming and J lost 3 bases; unmatched junction nucleotides: 5. Here the CDR3 reads CASSFPGQGHYGYTF. As DNA, the CDR3 is TGTGCCAGCAGCTTCCCGGGACAGGGACACTATGGCTACACCTTC.

The chain couples TRBV29-1 to TRBJ2-3; 7 bases line up with TRBD2. CDR3 length: 15 residues. Unmatched junction bases numbered 13, after V lost 0 bases and J lost 10 bases. Germline V gives CDR1 SQVTM, CDR2 ANQGSEA. CDR3 sequence: CSVEDLSSGLVPQYF. The CDR3 DNA is TGCAGCGTTGAAGATCTGTCTAGCGGACTTGTTCCGCAGTATTTT.

This clonotype was counted between two and nine times. The chain couples TRBV2 to TRBJ1-2; 7 nucleotides align to TRBD1. V lost 8 bases to trimming and J lost 3 bases; unmatched junction nucleotides: 9. Germline loops: CDR1 SNHLY, CDR2 FYNNEI. This CDR3 region has 14 residues. The CDR3 region is CASSPETGHYGYTF. The DNA of the CDR3 is TGTGCCAGCTCACCCGAGACAGGGCACTATGGCTACACCTTC. Supplemented by reference TRBV2 and TRBJ1-2, the full variable domain reads EPEVTQTPSHQVTQMGQEVILRCVPISNHLYFYWYRQILGQKVEFLVSFYNNEISEKSEIFDDQFSVERPDGSNFTLKIRSTKLEDSAMYFCASSPETGHYGYTFGSGTRLTVV.

This chain links TRBV7-8 with TRBJ2-7; D perhaps matches TRBD1 (6 bases). The germline V gene encodes CDR1 SGHVS and CDR2 FQNEAQ. The CDR3 totals 15 residues. V lost 0 bases and J 2 bases, leaving 11 bases between the germline ends. The CDR3 region is CASSLAGAAAYEQYF. The CDR3 nucleotides are TGTGCCAGCAGCTTAGCGGGGGCCGCGGCCTACGAGCAGTACTTC.

J is TRBJ2-5 and V is TRBV15, with TRBD1 matching 7 bases. The germline gives CDR1 LNHNV, CDR2 YYDKDF (reference sequence). There are 16 residues in the CDR3. J was trimmed by 5 bases and V by 3 bases; bases with no gene match: 12. This CDR3 is CATSSRGQVARETQYF. The DNA for the CDR3 is TGTGCCACCAGCAGCCGTGGACAGGTTGCGAGGGAGACCCAGTACTTC.

CDR3 loop: CAWEGGKTSSMNTEAFF. The CDR3 region has the DNA TGTGCCTGGGAGGGAGGCAAAACGTCGTCCATGAACACTGAAGCTTTCTTT. This sequence joins TRBV30 and TRBJ1-1, with unresolved D. The V gene's germline CDR1 is GTSNPN and CDR2 SVGIG (reference sequence). Trimming shortened V by 5 bases and J by 0 bases, and 22 bases separated the two germline ends. This CDR3 region has 17 residues.

With respect to this clonotype: A clone one base away is much larger, so this may be a read error. V is TRBV7-9 and J is TRBJ2-7; 11 nucleotides line up with TRBD2. Unmatched junction bases numbered 5, after V lost 1 base and J lost 9 bases. Germline V gives CDR1 SEHNR, CDR2 FQNEAQ (reference sequence). This CDR3 is built from 14 residues. The CDR3: CASSLVGTSGGQYF. CDR3 DNA: TGTGCCAGCAGCTTAGTAGGGACTAGCGGAGGGCAGTACTTC.